Following are 14 T cell receptor beta chains from one sample sequenced in a study of shared clonotypes between healthy human individuals. Sequencing was performed with immunoSEQ multiplex PCR; in TCRdb, only in-frame clones are kept and a portion is missing. The sample comprises about 2 million clones, roughly 96% of which are singletons, and 0.1% to 0.15% rests with the top ten. Sample: naive CD4+ T cells sorted from blood. Subset noted: CD45RA+ positively selected. The receptors here all came from a man aged 18 to 30 in good health.

The CDR3 nucleotides read TGTGCTAGTGGTAGGGAGTCAGATACGCAGTATTTT. Its translation: CASGRESDTQYF. This chain uses TRBV12-5 with TRBJ2-3; maybe TRBD2 (5 bases). Germline V gives CDR1 LGHNT, CDR2 FRNRAP. The CDR3 runs 12 residues. Between the trimmed V and J ends, which lost 5 bases and 4 bases, there was a span of 7 bases.

The table lists this clone with a count of one. This chain joins TRBV5-5 and TRBJ1-1, with TRBD1 as a possible D gene (6 bases). Germline lookup yields CDR1 SGHKS and CDR2 YYEKEE (reference sequence). V shed 4 bases and J shed 7 bases, with 11 bases lying between them. This CDR3 has 12 amino acids. CDR3 residues: CASSIWTVEAFF. In DNA form, the CDR3 reads TGTGCCAGCAGCATTTGGACAGTTGAAGCTTTCTTT. The whole variable domain, filled in from reference TRBV5-5 and TRBJ1-1, reads DAGVTQSPTHLIKTRGQQVTLRCSPISGHKSVSWYQQVLGQGPQFIFQYYEKEERGRGNFPDRFSARQFPNYSSELNVNALLLGDSALYLCASSIWTVEAFFGQGTRLTVV.

V is TRBV6-5 and J is TRBJ2-1; 8 positions match TRBD1. Germline trimming cut 2 bases from V and 6 bases from J; bases unmatched to any gene: 6. The V gene's germline CDR1 is MNHEY and CDR2 SVGAGI. The CDR3 runs 15 residues. Here the CDR3 DNA reads TGTGCCAGCAGTTACGGATACAGGGGGACCAATGAGCAGTTCTTC. Protein sequence: CASSYGYRGTNEQFF.

V gene TRBV5-4 combines with J gene TRBJ2-5; 12 bases agree with TRBD2. Germline V gene data show CDR1 as SGHNT and CDR2 as YYREEE (reference sequence). CDR3 size: 16 residues. J gave up 8 bases and V 2 bases, and 10 bases lay outside the gene matches. CDR3 nucleotides: TGTGCCAGCAGCTTTAAACTAGCGGGGGGCCTAGTTACCCAGTACTTC. Encoded protein: CASSFKLAGGLVTQYF.

This chain joins TRBV6-6 and TRBJ1-1; 9 nucleotides align to TRBD1. With V trimmed by 7 bases and J by 5 bases, 5 bases remained unmatched. The CDR3 runs to 13 residues. Looked up from germline, CDR1 is MNHNY and CDR2 is SVGAGI (reference sequence). The CDR3: CASTRQGGTEAFF. The CDR3 bases are TGTGCCAGCACCCGACAGGGGGGAACTGAAGCTTTCTTT.

The V call is TRBV6-5, the J call TRBJ2-1; a weak D match, TRBD1 (6 bases). CDR1 and CDR2 from the germline V gene are MNHEY and SVGAGI. The CDR3 contains 15 residues. Trimming shortened V by 2 bases and J by 4 bases, and 12 bases separated the two germline ends. CDR3 bases: TGTGCCAGCAGTTACATCCAGGGGCTATACAATGAGCAGTTCTTC. Translation gives CASSYIQGLYNEQFF.

V and J are TRBV5-4 and TRBJ2-5, with a possible D match to TRBD1 (5 bases). Germline V gives CDR1 SGHNT, CDR2 YYREEE (reference sequence). Trimming left V 2 bases short and J 2 bases short, with 10 bases between. The CDR3 extends over 14 amino acids. The CDR3 spells CASSLQASQETQYF. The CDR3 region has the DNA TGTGCCAGCAGCTTACAGGCTTCTCAAGAGACCCAGTACTTC.

The chain joins TRBV18 to TRBJ1-1; D remains ambiguous. CDR3 length: 11 amino acids. Trimming pared 5 bases from V and 1 base from J, leaving 2 bases between. Germline CDR1 is KGHSH and CDR2 is LQKENI. The CDR3 protein is CASSENTEAFF. CDR3 sequence (DNA): TGTGCCAGCTCAGAGAACACTGAAGCTTTCTTT.

As regards this clone: Within the sample, other DNA sequences also encode this same CDR3. The chain joins TRBV9 to TRBJ2-7, with a tentative D call TRBD1 (6 bases). The CDR3 has 14 residues. V was clipped by 0 bases and J by 2 bases, with 9 bases between them. Germline assignment: CDR1 SGDLS and CDR2 YYNGEE. CDR3: CASSVGGGTYEQYF. CDR3 in DNA: TGTGCCAGCAGCGTAGGAGGGGGTACCTACGAGCAGTACTTC. The full variable domain, in which reference TRBV9 and TRBJ2-7 provide the parts outside the CDR3, is DSGVTQTPKHLITATGQRVTLRCSPRSGDLSVYWYQQSLDQGLQFLIQYYNGEERAKGNILERFSAQQFPDLHSELNLSSLELGDSALYFCASSVGGGTYEQYFGPGTRLTVT.

The rearrangement uses TRBV18 and TRBJ2-1; TRBD1 matches at 9 bases. This CDR3 spans 15 amino acids. After removal of 2 bases from V and 5 bases from J, the junction contained 4 bases not matched to a gene. CDR1 is KGHSH, CDR2 LQKENI, per germline. The CDR3 spells CASSPAGQGHNEQFF. DNA of the CDR3: TGTGCCAGCTCACCAGCGGGACAGGGACACAATGAGCAGTTCTTC.

This chain uses TRBV5-1 with TRBJ1-1; D gene uncertain. Trimming cost V 0 bases and J 5 bases, with 11 bases left between them. Per germline, CDR1 SGHRS and CDR2 YFSETQ. This CDR3 has 14 residues. CDR3: CASSLGFGGTEAFF. The CDR3 DNA reads TGCGCCAGCAGCTTGGGTTTTGGAGGTACTGAAGCTTTCTTT.

This chain uses TRBV18 with TRBJ2-3; 7 bases align to TRBD2. From germline, CDR1 is KGHSH and CDR2 LQKENI. This CDR3 has 14 residues. J gave up 0 bases and V 6 bases, and 3 bases lay outside the gene matches. The CDR3 is CASSRRGSTDTQYF. The DNA for the CDR3 is TGTGCCAGCTCGCGGCGGGGGAGCACAGATACGCAGTATTTT. The full variable domain, rest sourced from reference TRBV18 and TRBJ2-3, is NAGVMQNPRHLVRRRGQEARLRCSPMKGHSHVYWYRQLPEEGLKFMVYLQKENIIDESGMPKERFSAEFPKEGPSILRIQQVVRGDSAAYFCASSRRGSTDTQYFGPGTRLTVL.

This sequence joins TRBV15 and TRBJ2-5; 9 bases match TRBD1. The V segment lost 0 bases and the J segment 5 bases; nucleotides outside the gene matches: 7. This CDR3 comprises 16 residues. The germline V gene has CDR1 LNHNV and CDR2 YYDKDF (reference sequence). In DNA form, the CDR3 reads TGTGCCACCAGCAGAGAGTTAGGACAGGGGTCCGAGACCCAGTACTTC. This encodes CATSRELGQGSETQYF.

The DNA of the CDR3 is TGTGCCAGCTCACGCAGAGCGGGAGGCCCCAACCAACAAGAGACCCAGTACTTC. It yields the protein CASSRRAGGPNQQETQYF. This chain links TRBV18 with TRBJ2-5; the match to TRBD2 covers 9 bases. V shed 4 bases, J shed 2 bases, and the junction held 14 bases outside the gene matches. Per germline, CDR1 KGHSH and CDR2 LQKENI. This CDR3 has 18 residues.